What follows are 10 T cell receptor beta chains derived from one specimen sequenced in a study of identical twins (dated by TCRdb to 2015 to 2016). The library was made by 5' RACE. Sequencing took place on an Illumina HiSeq 2000. The public reads were run again by TCRdb, first through fastp at Q25 and then through MiXCR, and only productive beta chains were kept. All rows with the same CDR3 protein become a single entry with the most common DNA and genes. The table for this sample lists some 250,000 distinct CDR3 sequences; approximately 5.9% of them were counted only once. Of the sample, approximately 14% falls within the top ten clones. These data were also reused for a study on T cells expressing NK-cell markers.

The specimen sequenced was CD8+ T cells sorted from blood. The origin of the receptors is a young woman in good health.

A few counts support this clonotype. The V gene is TRBV12-3 or TRBV12-4, the J gene TRBJ2-1; a weak D match, TRBD1 (5 bases). This CDR3 contains 15 residues. V shed 5 bases and J shed 2 bases, with 13 bases lying between them. The DNA for the CDR3 is TGTGCCAGCAGTGTGACAGAACTCGCCTACAATGAGCAGTTCTTC. Its protein product is CASSVTELAYNEQFF.

CDR3 loop: CASRRRLAGDHNEQFF. CDR3 in DNA: TGTGCCAGCAGACGACGACTAGCGGGAGACCACAATGAGCAGTTCTTC. The genes are TRBV11-2 and TRBJ2-1; 12 bases align to TRBD2. The V gene's germline CDR1 is SGHAT and CDR2 FQNNGV. The CDR3 is 16 amino acids. The J segment lost 5 bases and the V segment lost 6 bases, leaving 8 bases of the junction unmatched.

This clonotype was counted only a few times. V and J are TRBV30 and TRBJ1-5; a weak D match, TRBD1 (6 bases). The germline gives CDR1 GTSNPN, CDR2 SVGIG (reference sequence). The CDR3 sequence is 14 residues long. Trimming shortened V by 3 bases and J by 5 bases, and 14 bases separated the two germline ends. Written as DNA, the CDR3 is TGTGCCTGGAGAGGGAGACAGGAGGATCAGCCCCAGCATTTT. This gives the protein CAWRGRQEDQPQHF.

This chain connects TRBV27 to TRBJ2-7, with D perhaps TRBD1 or TRBD2 (5 bases each). The V gene lost 8 bases and the J gene lost 3 bases, with 14 bases spanning the gap. The CDR3 is 13 amino acids. Germline-derived CDR1 and CDR2 are MNHEY and SMNVEV (reference sequence). CDR3 DNA sequence: TGTGCCAGCGCCCCGGGACCGAGCTACGAGCAGTACTTC. This translates into CASAPGPSYEQYF.

The rearrangement links TRBV7-6 to TRBJ2-3; D possibly uses TRBD1 or TRBD2 (6 bases each). Germline V gene sequence: CDR1 SGHVS, CDR2 FNYEAQ. This CDR3 comprises 16 residues. Trimming removed 0 bases at V and 2 bases at J, with 12 bases between. The CDR3 DNA sequence: TGTGCCAGCAGCTTAGCCGGGGGCCTTACCACAGATACGCAGTATTTT. Translation: CASSLAGGLTTDTQYF.

This clonotype was seen a few times. The rearrangement links TRBV7-9 to TRBJ1-4; D call uncertain. V was clipped by 5 bases and J by 8 bases, with 12 bases between them. The CDR3 has 13 amino acids. CDR1 and CDR2 from the germline V gene are SEHNR and FQNEAQ (reference sequence). The CDR3 nucleotides are TGTGCCAGCAGCCCTGGACCGGGGGAAAAACTGTTTTTT. Its protein product is CASSPGPGEKLFF.

This clonotype was found a few times. V is TRBV14 and J is TRBJ2-7; D may be TRBD1 (5 bases). This CDR3 region has 13 residues. CDR1 SGHDN and CDR2 FVKESK come from the germline V gene. Trimming shortened V by 4 bases and J by 5 bases, and 12 bases separated the two germline ends. The CDR3 bases are TGTGCCAGCAGCCGCCACAGGTCCAACGAGCAGTACTTC. Amino acid sequence: CASSRHRSNEQYF. Full variable domain (outside the CDR3, taken from reference TRBV14 and TRBJ2-7): EAGVTQFPSHSVIEKGQTVTLRCDPISGHDNLYWYRRVMGKEIKFLLHFVKESKQDESGMPNNRFLAERTGGTYSTLKVQPAELEDSGVYFCASSRHRSNEQYFGPGTRLTVT.

This rearrangement joins TRBV6-2 or TRBV6-3 to TRBJ2-1, with 7 bases that match TRBD2. CDR3 length: 13 residues. Germline V gene sequence: CDR1 MNHEY, CDR2 SVGEGT. The junction had 10 bases not matched to a gene; V was cut back by 9 bases and J by 8 bases. The CDR3: CASLGGGRYEQFF. The DNA of the CDR3 is TGTGCCAGTCTTGGGGGAGGGAGGTATGAGCAGTTCTTC.

This clonotype has at least ten counts. The gene calls are TRBV5-1 and TRBJ1-5; tentatively, D is TRBD1 (6 bases). Deletions cut 5 bases from V and 0 bases from J, with 18 bases between. Germline CDR1 SGHRS, CDR2 YFSETQ. This CDR3 has 17 residues. The chain's CDR3 is CASSTTDRLFSNQPQHF. CDR3 sequence (DNA): TGCGCCAGCAGTACAACGGACAGACTATTTAGCAATCAGCCCCAGCATTTT.

This clonotype was picked up many times. The CDR3 region has the DNA TGTGCCAGCAGTTCCCTAGACTACGAGCAGTACTTC. Its translation: CASSSLDYEQYF. The rearrangement links TRBV6-6 to TRBJ2-7; D call uncertain. The CDR3 is 12 amino acids. Germline lookup yields CDR1 MNHNY and CDR2 SVGAGI (reference sequence). Trimming stripped 4 bases from V and 3 bases from J, with 7 bases between.